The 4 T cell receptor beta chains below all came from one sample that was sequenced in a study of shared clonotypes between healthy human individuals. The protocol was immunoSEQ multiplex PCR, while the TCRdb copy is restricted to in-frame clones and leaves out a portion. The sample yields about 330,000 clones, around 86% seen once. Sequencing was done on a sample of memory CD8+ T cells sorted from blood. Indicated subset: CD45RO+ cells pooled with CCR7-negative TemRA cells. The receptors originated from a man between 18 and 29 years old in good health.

CDR3 sequence reads: CASSLAPAVEAFF. As DNA, the CDR3 is TGTGCCAGCAGCTTAGCGCCGGCAGTTGAAGCTTTCTTT. V gene TRBV11-1 combines with J gene TRBJ1-1; D is unclear. V shed 0 bases and J shed 7 bases, with 9 bases lying between them. This CDR3 spans 13 amino acids. Germline V gives CDR1 SGHAT, CDR2 FQDESV (reference sequence).

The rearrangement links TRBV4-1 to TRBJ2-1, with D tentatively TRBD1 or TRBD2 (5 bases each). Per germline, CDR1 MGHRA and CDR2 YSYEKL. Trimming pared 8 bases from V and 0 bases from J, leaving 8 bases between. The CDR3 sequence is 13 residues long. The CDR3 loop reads CASGTSSYNEQFF. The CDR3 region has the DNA TGCGCCAGCGGGACCAGCTCCTACAATGAGCAGTTCTTC.

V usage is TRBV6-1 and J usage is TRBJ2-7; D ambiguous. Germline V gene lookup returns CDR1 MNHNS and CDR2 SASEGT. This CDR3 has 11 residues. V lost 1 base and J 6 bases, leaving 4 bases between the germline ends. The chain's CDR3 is CASSEVVEQYF. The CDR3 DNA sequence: TGTGCCAGCAGTGAAGTGGTCGAGCAGTACTTC.

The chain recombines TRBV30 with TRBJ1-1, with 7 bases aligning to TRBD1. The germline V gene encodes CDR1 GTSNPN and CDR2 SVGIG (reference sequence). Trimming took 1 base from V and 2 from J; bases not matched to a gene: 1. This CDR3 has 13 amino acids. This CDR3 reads CAWSGQGNTEAFF. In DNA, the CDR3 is TGTGCCTGGAGTGGACAGGGAAACACTGAAGCTTTCTTT.